This TCR beta chain came from a study of shared T cell receptors in the human thymus. Assay: immunoSEQ multiplex PCR; the TCRdb copy retains only in-frame clones and omits some. Among more than 550,000 clones, approximately 89% were seen once, and the ten largest hold more than 0.009%. V lost 3 bases, J lost 0 bases, and 8 bases lay in between. The CDR3 loop spans 14 amino acids. Germline lookup yields CDR1 SGHRS and CDR2 YFSETQ. A further study also used this sample, focusing on human thymus T cells. As that study records: Having surgery to correct congenital heart defects, healthy Finnish infants acted as the donors. Resected material from corrective heart surgery provided the thymus tissue analysed. Unrelated people showed highly overlapping thymic repertoires, related research reported.

The receptor's source is a boy younger than two with a congenital heart defect. The chain has TRBV5-1 and TRBJ2-3; D is ambiguous. The sequenced sample consisted of thymocytes. CDR3 in amino acids: CASSSTTSTDTQYF. CDR3 in DNA: TGCGCCAGCAGCTCCACGACTAGCACAGATACGCAGTATTTT.